Below are 14 T cell receptor beta chains sequenced from a single sample in a study of shared clonotypes between healthy human individuals. Profiled with immunoSEQ multiplex PCR; TCRdb holds only in-frame clones, not every one. This sample carries fewer than 1 million clones, about 96% of them seen once, and the ten largest clones take about 0.25%. The naive CD8 subset, CD45RO-negative cells positively selected for CCR7, excluded terminally differentiated effector memory CD45RA+ cells. Sequencing input: naive CD8+ T cells sorted from blood. These receptor sequences come from a man aged 30 to 45 in good health.

The rearrangement links TRBV29-1 to TRBJ2-7; possible D gene TRBD1, 6 bases. V lost 5 bases and J 2 bases, leaving 10 bases between the germline ends. CDR3 size: 12 residues. In germline, CDR1 is SQVTM, CDR2 ANQGSEA. The CDR3 DNA sequence: TGCAGCGTTCATGGACAGACCTACGAGCAGTACTTC. This sequence encodes CSVHGQTYEQYF.

V is TRBV30 and J is TRBJ2-7, with 11 nucleotides matching TRBD1. The CDR3 is 15 residues long. Trimming removed 7 bases from V and 3 bases from J; junction bases left unmatched: 11. The germline CDR1 and CDR2 sequences are GTSNPN and SVGIG (reference sequence). The CDR3 coding sequence is TGTGCCTTGTACTCCCCCGGGACAGGGGGCTACGAGCAGTACTTC. Translated, it gives CALYSPGTGGYEQYF.

Remarks on this clone: Other DNA sequences of this sample code for an identical CDR3. The chain recombines TRBV9 with TRBJ1-3; D is unresolved. V was pared by 0 bases and J by 4 bases, with 2 bases between. There are 12 residues in the CDR3. Germline V CDR1 and CDR2: SGDLS, YYNGEE. The CDR3 sequence is CASSVGGNTIYF. The CDR3 DNA is TGTGCCAGCAGCGTAGGAGGAAACACCATATATTTT. Full variable domain (rest looked up from reference TRBV9 and TRBJ1-3): DSGVTQTPKHLITATGQRVTLRCSPRSGDLSVYWYQQSLDQGLQFLIQYYNGEERAKGNILERFSAQQFPDLHSELNLSSLELGDSALYFCASSVGGNTIYFGEGSWLTVV.

J is TRBJ2-7 and V is TRBV28, with TRBD1 as a possible D gene (6 bases). The length of the CDR3 is 15 residues. V dropped 6 bases and J dropped 0 bases, with 15 bases sitting between them. In germline, CDR1 is MDHEN, CDR2 SYDVKM. The CDR3 loop reads CASSPRTVSSYEQYF. CDR3 nucleotide sequence: TGTGCCAGCAGCCCGAGGACAGTGAGCTCCTACGAGCAGTACTTC.

The CDR3 sequence: CSVLTDYTEAFF. In DNA, the CDR3 is TGCAGCGTCCTAACAGATTACACTGAAGCTTTCTTT. The chain combines TRBV29-1 with TRBJ1-1, with unresolved D. CDR3 length: 12 amino acids. V was cut by 6 bases and J by 3 bases, with 11 bases left in between. Germline CDR1 is SQVTM and CDR2 is ANQGSEA.

The chain links TRBV9 to TRBJ2-1; no definite D call. V was shortened by 0 bases and J by 5 bases, with 9 bases between the two germline ends. Germline V gene data show CDR1 as SGDLS and CDR2 as YYNGEE. This CDR3 is built from 14 residues. The CDR3 DNA sequence: TGTGCCAGCAGCGTAGGGACGGTAAACAATGAGCAGTTCTTC. Its translation is CASSVGTVNNEQFF.

This sequence joins TRBV10-2 and TRBJ1-3, with D uncertain. The V end was cut by 3 bases, the J end by 2 bases, with 2 bases between. This CDR3 contains 12 residues. Germline V gene data show CDR1 as WSHSY and CDR2 as SAAADI. In DNA form, the CDR3 reads TGCGCCAGCAGTGAACCTGGAAACACCATATATTTT. Translated: CASSEPGNTIYF.

The chain couples TRBV10-1 to TRBJ1-1, with no clear D. Germline lookup yields CDR1 WNHNN and CDR2 SYGVQD (reference sequence). With 2 bases removed from V and 1 base from J, the gap between germline ends came to 11 bases. The length of the CDR3 is 15 residues. DNA of the CDR3: TGCGCCAGCAGTGAGACAGCCGAACGGAACACTGAAGCTTTCTTT. The encoded protein is CASSETAERNTEAFF.

V usage is TRBV14 and J usage is TRBJ1-1; no firm D call. This CDR3 is 14 amino acids long. The V gene lost 6 bases and the J gene lost 0 bases, with 11 bases spanning the gap. Germline values: CDR1 SGHDN, CDR2 FVKESK. Here the CDR3 reads CASRNRSLNTEAFF. Written as DNA, the CDR3 is TGTGCCAGCAGAAACCGATCTTTGAACACTGAAGCTTTCTTT.

This rearrangement joins TRBV7-9 to TRBJ2-5; possibly TRBD1 for D (7 bases). This CDR3 comprises 14 residues. Germline lookup yields CDR1 SEHNR and CDR2 FQNEAQ (reference sequence). Trimming removed 4 bases from V and 3 bases from J, with 12 bases in between. The CDR3 loop is CASSWGDREETQYF. CDR3 DNA sequence: TGTGCCAGCAGCTGGGGGGACAGAGAAGAGACCCAGTACTTC.

The chain joins TRBV11-2 to TRBJ2-5, with D perhaps matching TRBD2 (5 bases). CDR1 and CDR2 from the germline V gene are SGHAT and FQNNGV. V lost 0 bases and J 5 bases, leaving 22 bases between the germline ends. The CDR3 is 18 residues long. CDR3: CASSLEYGLALFEETQYF. CDR3 in DNA: TGTGCCAGCAGCTTAGAATATGGGCTAGCCCTTTTTGAGGAGACCCAGTACTTC.

The genes are TRBV15 and TRBJ2-1; TRBD2 matches at 7 bases. With 3 bases clipped from V and 6 bases from J, the junction kept 5 bases outside the gene matches. The germline CDR1 and CDR2 sequences are LNHNV and YYDKDF (reference sequence). The CDR3 is made up of 14 amino acids. The CDR3 reads CATSSGLVGNEQFF. CDR3 coding DNA: TGTGCCACCAGCAGCGGACTAGTCGGCAATGAGCAGTTCTTC. The full variable domain, completed using reference TRBV15 and TRBJ2-1, is DAMVIQNPRYQVTQFGKPVTLSCSQTLNHNVMYWYQQKSSQAPKLLFHYYDKDFNNEADTPDNFQSRRPNTSFCFLDIRSPGLGDTAMYLCATSSGLVGNEQFFGPGTRLTVL.

The V and J genes are TRBV6-1 and TRBJ1-5; no definite D call. The germline V gene encodes CDR1 MNHNS and CDR2 SASEGT. Trimming left V 4 bases short and J 4 bases short, with 14 bases between. This CDR3 contains 15 residues. The CDR3 here is CASSVFVGSNQPQHF. The CDR3 DNA sequence: TGTGCCAGCAGTGTTTTCGTAGGCTCTAATCAGCCCCAGCATTTT.

This clone was found a few times. The chain is built from TRBV6-1 and TRBJ2-7, with TRBD1 matching 8 bases. Germline V gene lookup returns CDR1 MNHNS and CDR2 SASEGT. This CDR3 comprises 15 residues. The junction had 7 bases not matched to a gene; V was cut back by 6 bases and J by 0 bases. The CDR3 spells CASRVGQASSYEQYF. The CDR3 DNA sequence: TGTGCCAGCAGAGTGGGACAGGCAAGCTCCTACGAGCAGTACTTC.